This TCR beta chain came from a study of T-cell reconstitution after alpha-beta-depleted transplantation in children. This clonotype has only a few counts. Its cognate antigen is unknown. The study's findings and limits: Some patients owed their high day-60 TCRbeta diversity to surviving recipient T cells and thymic progenitors. There were reportedly several hundred expanded graft clones from which alpha-beta T cells came about two months after transplant.

It was with unique molecular identifiers that the TCRbeta library was prepared. TCRdb re-derived calls from the PCR reads in MiXCR, one entry per CDR3 protein. The data show some 600,000 distinct CDR3 sequences, 13% seen once. V gave up 1 base and J gave up 5 bases; unmatched junction bases: 9. The germline gives CDR1 SEHNR, CDR2 FQNEAQ (reference sequence). The CDR3 length is 16 residues. The source of this sequence is a male patient between 10 and 17 years old who had a stem cell transplant for acute myeloid leukemia, so the T cells may come from the graft donor. The sample was PBMCs, mostly from graft donor cells, taken 360 days after TCRalphabeta/CD19-depleted stem cell transplant. V and J are TRBV7-9 and TRBJ2-7; 9 bases are a match to TRBD1. The CDR3 loop is CASSLVGGTGYDEQYF. DNA for the CDR3: TGTGCCAGCAGCTTAGTAGGGGGGACAGGGTACGACGAGCAGTACTTC.